These 24 T cell receptor beta chains share one sample of origin, sequenced in a study of T cells in women clearing cervical HPV infection. This table comes from immunoSEQ multiplex PCR, and its TCRdb copy is limited to in-frame clones, with some not included. This sample's table reports some 50,000 clones. What was sequenced was blood buffy coat. These receptors were taken from a woman between 18 and 70 years old with a cervical HPV16 infection that either progressed to CIN3+ or cleared (not recorded which).

Notes on this clone: The CDR3 end falls 3 residues outside the read, so it is completed with the germline J gene. V usage is TRBV5-1 and J usage is TRBJ2-1, with 9 positions matching TRBD2. Germline assignment: CDR1 SGHRS and CDR2 YFSETQ. J gave up 8 bases and V 0 bases, and 9 bases lay outside the gene matches. The CDR3 is 16 amino acids. CDR3 protein: CASSLAPRGGLDEQFF. CDR3 bases read: TGCGCCAGCAGCTTGGCCCCGCGGGGGGGCCTGGATGAG.

Turning to this clone: Coverage ceases 3 residues before the CDR3 finishes, and the germline J gene fills in the end. V usage is TRBV28 and J usage is TRBJ2-7; D might be TRBD2 (5 bases). Trimming left V 9 bases short and J 0 bases short, with 12 bases between. CDR3 length: 13 residues. The germline V gene has CDR1 MDHEN and CDR2 SYDVKM. The CDR3 spells CASDTGSSYEQYF. The covered CDR3 bases are TGTGCCAGTGACACGGGGAGCTCCTACGAG.

To note about this clone: The read comes to an end 3 residues before the CDR3 does, leaving the germline J gene to fill in the end. The chain couples TRBV2 to TRBJ2-2; 9 bases agree with TRBD2. V gave up 2 bases and J gave up 5 bases; unmatched junction bases: 0. Germline CDR1 SNHLY, CDR2 FYNNEI. CDR3 length equals 14 residues. Incomplete CDR3 DNA: TGTGCCAGCAGTGAAACTAGCGGGACCGGGGAG. Protein: CASSETSGTGE. The whole CDR3 protein is CASSETSGTGELFF.

With respect to this clone: Read coverage stops 3 residues before the CDR3 terminus; the germline J gene supplies the remainder. The chain recombines TRBV10-1 with TRBJ2-7; 7 nucleotides line up with TRBD1. CDR1 WNHNN and CDR2 SYGVQD come from the germline V gene (reference sequence). The CDR3 length is 13 residues. V shed 5 bases and J 2 bases; nucleotides not matched to a gene: 3. CDR3 region: CASSPGTAYEQYF. The sequenced part of the CDR3 DNA is TGCGCCAGCAGTCCCGGGACAGCCTACGAG.

A word on this clone: Coverage ceases 3 residues before the CDR3 finishes, and the germline J gene fills in the end. V and J are TRBV5-8 and TRBJ1-5, with 7 bases lining up with TRBD1. V shed 5 bases, J shed 3 bases, and the junction held 5 bases outside the gene matches. Germline assignment: CDR1 SGHTS and CDR2 YDEGEE. CDR3 size: 14 residues. Incomplete CDR3 DNA: TGTGCCAGCAGAGAGACAGGGACCAATCAGCCC. It is translated as CASRETGTNQP. The entire CDR3 protein is CASRETGTNQPQHF. Full variable domain (missing parts from reference TRBV5-8 and TRBJ1-5): EAGVTQSPTHLIKTRGQQATLRCSPISGHTSVYWYQQALGLGLQFLLWYDEGEERNRGNFPPRFSGRQFPNYSSELNVNALELEDSALYLCASRETGTNQPQHFGDGTRLSIL.

On this clone itself: The read falls 3 residues short of the CDR3 end, and the missing part is taken from the germline J gene. The V call is TRBV11-2, the J call TRBJ2-7, with no clear D. The ends were cut back, 2 bases at V and 1 base at J, with 6 bases in the middle. There are 13 residues in the CDR3. The germline CDR1 and CDR2 sequences are SGHAT and FQNNGV. This chain's CDR3 is CASSLSLSYEQYF. The DNA read from the CDR3 is TGTGCCAGCAGCTTATCCCTATCCTACGAG.

A note on this clone: The read terminates 3 residues before the CDR3 end, so the remaining end is supplied by the germline J gene. The rearrangement joins TRBV18 to TRBJ2-3, with D possibly matching TRBD1 (6 bases). The germline gives CDR1 KGHSH, CDR2 LQKENI. This CDR3 has 13 residues. CDR3 DNA (partial): TGTGCCAGCTCACCCGGACAGAAAGAGACG. It is translated as CASSPGQKET. The entire CDR3 is CASSPGQKETQYF.

With regard to this clone: Read coverage stops 3 residues before the CDR3 terminus; the germline J gene supplies the remainder. The chain recombines TRBV19 with TRBJ1-2; D is undetermined. The CDR3 covers 16 residues. Trimming left V 1 base short and J 2 bases short, with 14 bases between. Germline assignment: CDR1 LNHDA and CDR2 SQIVND (reference sequence). The CDR3 spells CASSIVASGPNYGYTF. CDR3 DNA (partial): TGTGCCAGTAGTATAGTGGCGTCAGGTCCCAACTATGGC.

Remarks on this clone: The CDR3 end is not reached by the read, which stops 3 residues before it; the germline J gene fills it in. The gene calls are TRBV6-2 or TRBV6-3 and TRBJ2-1; TRBD1 might be the D (6 bases). The V gene lost 0 bases and the J gene lost 7 bases, with 13 bases spanning the gap. CDR3 length: 15 amino acids. Germline CDR1 reads MNHEY; CDR2 reads SVGEGT. CDR3 DNA, as far as it was read: TGTGCCAGCAGTTACTCGTTATCAGGGGAAAATGAG. Amino acids: CASSYSLSGENE. The entire CDR3 sequence reads CASSYSLSGENEQFF.

Concerning this clone itself: The CDR3 end falls 3 residues outside the read, so it is completed with the germline J gene. The chain uses TRBV7-7 and TRBJ2-1, with D possibly being TRBD1 (5 bases). The germline V gene encodes CDR1 SSHAT and CDR2 FNYEAQ (reference sequence). Trimming cost V 1 base and J 5 bases, with 9 bases left between them. The CDR3 loop spans 14 amino acids. Partial CDR3 DNA: TGTGCCAGCAGCTTAGATTCAGGGAACAATGAG. Protein sequence: CASSLDSGNNE. The whole CDR3 is CASSLDSGNNEQFF. The full variable domain, with the rest looked up from reference TRBV7-7 and TRBJ2-1, is GAGVSQSPRYKVTKRGQDVTLRCDPISSHATLYWYQQALGQGPEFLTYFNYEAQPDKSGLPSDRFSAERPEGSISTLTIQRTEQRDSAMYRCASSLDSGNNEQFFGPGTRLTVL.

Note on this clone: The read halts 3 residues ahead of the CDR3 end, with the missing end drawn from the germline J gene. The chain uses TRBV19 and TRBJ2-4, with D maybe TRBD1 (6 bases). The CDR3 extends over 17 amino acids. CDR1 LNHDA and CDR2 SQIVND come from the germline V gene (reference sequence). The CDR3 spells CASSILATGNINYGQYF. CDR3 DNA (partial): TGTGCCAGTAGTATCCTAGCTACAGGGAACATTAACTATGGT.

Of note for this clone: The read terminates 3 residues ahead of where the CDR3 ends, so the germline J gene completes it. V gene TRBV5-1 combines with J gene TRBJ2-1; the match to TRBD2 covers 8 bases. This CDR3 has 16 residues. CDR1 is SGHRS, CDR2 YFSETQ, per germline. V dropped 1 base and J dropped 0; count of bases not matched to a gene: 3. The CDR3 sequence: CASSLTRGVSYNEQFF. The covered CDR3 bases are TGCGCCAGCAGCTTGACGCGGGGGGTCTCCTACAATGAG.

A note on this clone: The CDR3 end lies 3 residues beyond the end of the read and is filled in from the germline J gene. The rearrangement uses TRBV5-1 and TRBJ2-1; D possibly corresponds to TRBD1 (5 bases). V gave up 5 bases and J gave up 1 base, with 13 bases separating them. CDR3 length equals 15 residues. Germline V gives CDR1 SGHRS, CDR2 YFSETQ. The CDR3 here is CASRRQGDSYNEQFF. Partial CDR3 DNA: TGCGCCAGCAGACGGCAGGGTGATTCCTACAATGAG.

Comments on this clone: The read comes to an end 3 residues before the CDR3 does, leaving the germline J gene to fill in the end. The genes are TRBV19 and TRBJ2-3, with D unresolved. This CDR3 spans 13 amino acids. Germline V gene lookup returns CDR1 LNHDA and CDR2 SQIVND (reference sequence). The V gene lost 4 bases and the J gene lost 3 bases, with 8 bases spanning the gap. Partial CDR3 DNA: TGTGCCAGTAGTAGTATGACAACAGATACG. Amino acid sequence: CASSSMTTDT. The full CDR3 protein reads CASSSMTTDTQYF.

Turning to this clone: At one boundary the junction diverges from the germline segment, which might be a read error. The observed sequence ends 3 residues before the CDR3 terminus, with the missing tail filled in from the germline J gene. The sample contains more than one DNA sequence encoding this CDR3. This chain uses TRBV7-6 with TRBJ1-3; D is possibly TRBD1 (5 bases). This CDR3 spans 17 amino acids. Germline V gene data show CDR1 as SGHVS and CDR2 as FNYEAQ. The covered CDR3 bases are TGTGCCAGCAGCTTAACGGGACTGAAGGACATCGCAAACACT. Translation: CASSLTGLKDIANT. The full CDR3 protein is CASSLTGLKDIANTIYF. The full variable domain, with the rest looked up from reference TRBV7-6 and TRBJ1-3, is GAGVSQSPRYKVTKRGQDVALRCDPISGHVSLYWYRQALGQGPEFLTYFNYEAQQDKSGLPNDRFSAERPEGSISTLTIQRTEQRDSAMYRCASSLTGLKDIANTIYFGEGSWLTVV.

Comments on this clone: The read falls 3 residues short of the CDR3 end, and the missing part is taken from the germline J gene. This sequence joins TRBV28 and TRBJ2-1; tentative D call: TRBD1 (5 bases). The CDR3 has 14 residues. The V gene's germline CDR1 is MDHEN and CDR2 SYDVKM. With 6 bases removed from V and 7 bases from J, the gap between germline ends came to 16 bases. The CDR3 sequence is CASSSRQGWNEQFF. The CDR3 bases that were read are TGTGCCAGCAGCAGTCGGCAGGGCTGGAATGAG. Using reference TRBV28 and TRBJ2-1 for the parts outside the CDR3, the full variable domain is DVKVTQSSRYLVKRTGEKVFLECVQDMDHENMFWYRQDPGLGLRLIYFSYDVKMKEKGDIPEGYSVSREKKERFSLILESASTNQTSMYLCASSSRQGWNEQFFGPGTRLTVL.

Note on this clone: The CDR3 end falls 3 residues outside the read, so it is completed with the germline J gene. This rearrangement joins TRBV19 to TRBJ2-1; 7 bases align to TRBD2. The V gene end was trimmed by 3 bases and the J gene end by 6 bases; junction bases not matched to a gene: 11. The CDR3 runs 16 residues. Looked up from germline, CDR1 is LNHDA and CDR2 is SQIVND (reference sequence). The part of the CDR3 DNA that was read is TGTGCCAGTAGTATTTATCTGCGGGGGTTTTCCAATGAG. Protein product: CASSIYLRGFSNE. The complete CDR3 reads CASSIYLRGFSNEQFF. Combining the CDR3 with reference TRBV19 and TRBJ2-1 gives the whole variable domain DGGITQSPKYLFRKEGQNVTLSCEQNLNHDAMYWYRQDPGQGLRLIYYSQIVNDFQKGDIAEGYSVSREKKESFPLTVTSAQKNPTAFYLCASSIYLRGFSNEQFFGPGTRLTVL.

In the case of this clone: The sequenced fragment ends 3 residues before the CDR3 boundary, so the rest is inferred from the germline J gene. This chain connects TRBV6-2 or TRBV6-3 to TRBJ2-1; 12 positions agree with TRBD2. The junction had 10 bases not matched to a gene; V was cut back by 7 bases and J by 9 bases. The CDR3 totals 15 residues. Germline-derived CDR1 and CDR2 are MNHEY and SVGEGT. The CDR3 region is CASKWTLAGGGEQFF. Incomplete CDR3 DNA: TGTGCCAGCAAGTGGACACTAGCGGGGGGCGGTGAG.

To note about this clone: The CDR3 goes on 3 residues after the read ends, and that part is filled in from the germline J gene. The gene calls are TRBV18 and TRBJ2-4, with a weak D call TRBD1 (5 bases). V lost 3 bases and J lost 9, with 12 bases in between. This CDR3 contains 13 residues. CDR1 is KGHSH and CDR2 is LQKENI in the germline V gene. CDR3 protein: CASSPNSQGIQYF. The CDR3 bases that were read are TGTGCCAGCTCACCGAACAGCCAGGGCATT.

Incomplete CDR3 DNA: TGTGCCAGCAGCAGGCGGGTGAACACTGAA. Its protein is CASSRRVNTE. The CDR3 reads in full as CASSRRVNTEAFF. The chain links TRBV7-9 to TRBJ1-1; D gene unclear. The read stops 3 residues short of the end of the CDR3; the missing end is completed from the germline J gene. V dropped 5 bases and J dropped 0 bases, with 7 bases sitting between them. The CDR3 is made up of 13 amino acids. Germline V gene data show CDR1 as SEHNR and CDR2 as FQNEAQ (reference sequence).

Worth noting for this clone: The junction shows a germline mismatch at one end, possibly a read error. The observed sequence ends 3 residues before the CDR3 terminus, with the missing tail filled in from the germline J gene. The J gene is TRBJ1-4, the V gene TRBV19; D perhaps matches TRBD1 (5 bases). This CDR3 spans 15 amino acids. CDR1 and CDR2 from the germline V gene are LNHDA and SQIVND (reference sequence). Here the CDR3 reads CASSRLESGANVLFF. Partial CDR3 DNA: TGTGCTAGTAGTAGGTTGGAGTCTGGGGCCAACGTA. Complete variable domain (other parts from reference TRBV19 and TRBJ1-4): DGGITQSPKYLFRKEGQNVTLSCEQNLNHDAMYWYRQDPGQGLRLIYYSQIVNDFQKGDIAEGYSVSREKKESFPLTVTSAQKNPTAFYLCASSRLESGANVLFFGSGTQLSVL.

With respect to this clone: Read coverage stops 3 residues before the CDR3 terminus; the germline J gene supplies the remainder. The V and J genes are TRBV29-1 and TRBJ1-6, with D maybe TRBD1 (6 bases). The ends were cut back, 7 bases at V and 6 bases at J, with 16 bases in the middle. Per germline, CDR1 SQVTM and CDR2 ANQGSEA. The CDR3 consists of 14 residues. Partial CDR3 DNA: TGCAGCGCCGCCGAGGACAGACCTAATTCACCC. Translating gives CSAAEDRPNSP. The full CDR3 reads CSAAEDRPNSPLHF.

A note on this clone: The junction departs from germline at one end; a sequencing error may be responsible. The CDR3 end is not reached by the read, which stops 3 residues before it; the germline J gene fills it in. The rearrangement uses TRBV19 and TRBJ1-3, with a possible D match to TRBD1 (6 bases). The CDR3 length is 13 residues. Germline-derived CDR1 and CDR2 are LNHDA and SQIVND (reference sequence). CDR3 sequence: CASISNRWDTIYF. CDR3 DNA, as far as it was read: TGTGCCAGTATCTCGAATCGGTGGGACACT.

A note on this clone: Read sequence stops 3 residues before the CDR3 end, and the germline J gene provides the missing end. V usage is TRBV5-1 and J usage is TRBJ1-2; 10 positions agree with TRBD1. The germline gives CDR1 SGHRS, CDR2 YFSETQ. This CDR3 contains 15 residues. The covered CDR3 bases are TGCGCCAGCAGCTTACAATCCGGACAGGGGGAGACC. This sequence encodes CASSLQSGQGET. The full CDR3 protein is CASSLQSGQGETYTF.